These 17 T cell receptor beta chains originate from one sample sequenced in a study of shared clonotypes between healthy human individuals. Sequenced by immunoSEQ multiplex PCR; TCRdb stores in-frame clones only, minus some. The sample holds about 300,000 clones; 74% are singletons and the top ten take 10%. Sequencing was done on a sample of memory CD4+ T cells sorted from blood. Subset defined: CD45RA-negative fraction. The receptors were gathered from a man younger than 45 in good health.

This sequence joins TRBV18 and TRBJ1-5; 12 positions agree with TRBD1. The CDR3 contains 17 residues. CDR1 and CDR2 (germline): KGHSH, LQKENI. Trimming at V came to 3 bases and at J to 6 bases, leaving 9 bases not matched to a gene. The CDR3 loop reads CASSPPVGQGAAQPQHF. For the CDR3, the DNA is TGTGCCAGCTCACCCCCCGTGGGACAGGGGGCAGCTCAGCCCCAGCATTTT.

V is TRBV6-5 and J is TRBJ1-5; maybe TRBD1 (5 bases). There are 14 residues in the CDR3. The germline V and J ends were trimmed by 8 bases and 6 bases, with 17 bases remaining between them. Germline V gives CDR1 MNHEY, CDR2 SVGAGI. CDR3 residues: CASAHRGVSQPQHF. In DNA form, the CDR3 reads TGTGCCAGCGCCCACAGAGGGGTTAGTCAGCCCCAGCATTTT.

This rearrangement joins TRBV19 to TRBJ2-3; TRBD2 might be the D (5 bases). Germline loops: CDR1 LNHDA, CDR2 SQIVND (reference sequence). The CDR3 sequence is 11 residues long. V lost 9 bases and J 6 bases, leaving 10 bases between the germline ends. CDR3 in DNA: TGTGCCAGCGGGAAGGGTGATACGCAGTATTTT. The encoded protein is CASGKGDTQYF.

The genes are TRBV19 and TRBJ1-5; D remains unclear. Trimming pared 3 bases from V and 1 base from J, leaving 19 bases between. Looked up from germline, CDR1 is LNHDA and CDR2 is SQIVND (reference sequence). The CDR3 consists of 18 residues. The CDR3 spells CASSMRAGRYESNQPQHF. The CDR3 coding sequence is TGTGCCAGTAGTATGAGGGCAGGCCGCTACGAGAGCAATCAGCCCCAGCATTTT. Complete variable domain (other parts from reference TRBV19 and TRBJ1-5): DGGITQSPKYLFRKEGQNVTLSCEQNLNHDAMYWYRQDPGQGLRLIYYSQIVNDFQKGDIAEGYSVSREKKESFPLTVTSAQKNPTAFYLCASSMRAGRYESNQPQHFGDGTRLSIL.

In nucleotides, the CDR3 is TGCGCCAGCAGCCCAGAGGGACTAGCGGGGCCATCCTCCTACAATGAGCAGTTCTTC. The encoded protein is CASSPEGLAGPSSYNEQFF. The V gene is TRBV4-3, the J gene TRBJ2-1, with 13 bases matching TRBD2. This CDR3 region has 19 residues. Germline V gene sequence: CDR1 LGHNA, CDR2 YSLEER. The trim removed 4 bases at V and 0 bases at J, leaving 9 bases unmatched.

The rearrangement joins TRBV29-1 to TRBJ1-5, with 8 bases identical to TRBD1. This CDR3 is built from 15 residues. CDR1 and CDR2 (germline): SQVTM, ANQGSEA. V was pared by 6 bases and J by 3 bases, with 10 bases of the junction left unmatched. Here the CDR3 DNA reads TGCAGCGTCGCCCAAGGGACAGGTTCCAATCAGCCCCAGCATTTT. Protein sequence: CSVAQGTGSNQPQHF.

This clone was seen more than once but under ten times. The V gene is TRBV7-3, the J gene TRBJ2-1, with D unresolved. Germline CDR1 and CDR2: SGHTA and FQGTGA. The CDR3 is 15 amino acids. Trimming took off 5 bases at V and 0 bases at J, with 11 bases between the two ends. The CDR3 spells CASSLGMGSYNEQFF. Written as DNA, the CDR3 is TGTGCCAGCAGCCTAGGCATGGGCTCCTACAATGAGCAGTTCTTC.

The rearrangement links TRBV2 to TRBJ1-2; TRBD1 matches 8 bases. Germline V lookup: CDR1 SNHLY, CDR2 FYNNEI. This CDR3 spans 15 amino acids. Losses at the gene ends were 6 bases for V and 8 bases for J; bases not matched to a gene: 14. The CDR3 loop is CASSRGQGPPQGYTF. The CDR3 DNA is TGTGCCAGCAGCCGAGGACAGGGCCCTCCTCAGGGCTACACCTTC.

The chain recombines TRBV19 with TRBJ2-1, with a possible D match to TRBD1 (5 bases). Trimming pared 5 bases from V and 6 bases from J, leaving 8 bases between. In germline, CDR1 is LNHDA, CDR2 SQIVND (reference sequence). The CDR3 totals 12 residues. CDR3 protein: CASSVGANEQFF. Here the CDR3 DNA reads TGTGCCAGTAGTGTTGGGGCCAATGAGCAGTTCTTC.

The CDR3 DNA reads as TGTGCCAGCAGCCCCGGGACTAGCCTTGGGGCAGATACGCAGTATTTT. The encoded protein is CASSPGTSLGADTQYF. The chain carries TRBV9 and TRBJ2-3; 9 bases agree with TRBD2. This CDR3 comprises 16 residues. CDR1 SGDLS and CDR2 YYNGEE come from the germline V gene. J gave up 4 bases and V 4 bases, and 10 bases lay outside the gene matches.

For the CDR3, the DNA is TGTGCCAGCAGTGCCCATAGCTCCTACGAGCAGTACTTC. Its translation is CASSAHSSYEQYF. The rearrangement joins TRBV27 to TRBJ2-7; no clear D. This CDR3 has 13 residues. Germline lookup yields CDR1 MNHEY and CDR2 SMNVEV (reference sequence). The V gene lost 5 bases and the J gene lost 0 bases, with 8 bases spanning the gap.

Points on this clone: The identical CDR3 is also encoded by other nucleotide sequences in the sample. The genes are TRBV5-1 and TRBJ2-2; 8 bases agree with TRBD2. The germline gives CDR1 SGHRS, CDR2 YFSETQ. The CDR3 is 15 residues long. After removal of 3 bases from V and 1 base from J, the junction contained 2 bases not matched to a gene. The CDR3, as DNA: TGCGCCAGCAGCTCTACTAGCGGGAACACCGGGGAGCTGTTTTTT. Translated, it gives CASSSTSGNTGELFF. Combining the CDR3 with reference TRBV5-1 and TRBJ2-2 gives the whole variable domain KAGVTQTPRYLIKTRGQQVTLSCSPISGHRSVSWYQQTPGQGLQFLFEYFSETQRNKGNFPGRFSGRQFSNSRSEMNVSTLELGDSALYLCASSSTSGNTGELFFGEGSRLTVL.

V and J are TRBV7-6 and TRBJ1-2; 7 bases are a match to TRBD1. The CDR3 has 13 amino acids. The germline gives CDR1 SGHVS, CDR2 FNYEAQ. The V segment lost 2 bases and the J segment 6 bases; nucleotides outside the gene matches: 3. Here the CDR3 DNA reads TGTGCCAGCAGCTTACGACAGGGCGATGGCTACACCTTC. Residues: CASSLRQGDGYTF.

The rearrangement joins TRBV30 to TRBJ2-7, with unresolved D. V was clipped by 3 bases and J by 2 bases, with 11 bases between them. Germline V lookup: CDR1 GTSNPN, CDR2 SVGIG (reference sequence). This CDR3 comprises 13 residues. This CDR3 reads CAWSGSLTYEQYF. The CDR3, as DNA: TGTGCCTGGAGCGGAAGCTTAACCTACGAGCAGTACTTC.

This sequence joins TRBV7-6 and TRBJ2-1; no definite D call. Germline CDR1 and CDR2: SGHVS and FNYEAQ. The V end lost 2 bases, the J end lost 8 bases, and 4 bases lay between the germline ends. The CDR3 length is 11 residues. The CDR3, as DNA: TGTGCCAGCAGCTTAACATATGAGCAGTTCTTC. Amino acids: CASSLTYEQFF.

The chain carries TRBV29-1 and TRBJ2-1; 9 positions match TRBD2. Germline V lookup: CDR1 SQVTM, CDR2 ANQGSEA. Unmatched junction bases numbered 8, after V lost 5 bases and J lost 0 bases. This CDR3 spans 16 amino acids. The chain's CDR3 is CSVRLAVASSYNEQFF. In DNA form, the CDR3 reads TGCAGCGTTCGACTAGCGGTCGCGAGCTCCTACAATGAGCAGTTCTTC.

CDR3 coding DNA: TGTGCCAGCAGCTTTTTTACCGGGACAGGGGAGACCCAGTACTTC. Translation: CASSFFTGTGETQYF. V is TRBV7-3 and J is TRBJ2-5; TRBD1 matches at 9 bases. CDR1 and CDR2 (germline): SGHTA, FQGTGA. The CDR3 sequence is 15 residues long. V lost 3 bases to trimming and J lost 5 bases; unmatched junction nucleotides: 7.